This TCR beta chain is from a study of tumor and adjacent non-tumor tissue in lung cancer. A word on this clonotype: Its target is not known. This could be a read error, since a much larger clone is one nucleotide away.

RNA was extracted from bulk tissue without any cell sorting. Donors were chemotherapy-naive, newly diagnosed lung cancer surgical patients in China, August–late 2014. TCRbeta libraries were built with three rounds of nested PCR, modified from ARM-PCR. TCRdb passed the multiplex PCR reads through MiXCR, listing each CDR3 protein once. The sample lists over 110,000 distinct CDR3 sequences, around 66% seen once, with around a sixth in the top ten. This CDR3 comprises 14 residues. V lost 2 bases to trimming and J lost 5 bases, with 14 bases between them. Germline V gene lookup returns CDR1 SQVTM and CDR2 ANQGSEA. Findings of the study overall: Significantly higher TCR diversity was found in tumor than normal lung. Shorter survival was associated with higher TCR diversity in tumors. Top 100 clones took a larger repertoire share in normal lung.

Source material: lung tumor tissue. The clonotype comes from a man between 60 and 75 years old with small cell lung cancer. This chain joins TRBV29-1 and TRBJ2-3; D gene uncertain. The DNA for the CDR3 is TGCAGCGTTGAAAACGAGATTGCCCTAGATACGCAGTATTTT. Translating it yields CSVENEIALDTQYF.